Listed below are T cell receptor beta chains from one sample, sequenced in a study of blood T cell repertoires in COVID-19. Produced via immunoSEQ multiplex PCR; TCRdb's table is partial and in-frame only. The profile shows over 150,000 clones, more than 90% of them singletons. The sample taken for sequencing was peripheral blood. The source of these receptors is a man aged 45 to 65 with acute or convalescent COVID-19. Both conserved end residues are part of each CDR3. Each record gives: J gene, V gene, D gene, clone size, CDR3 DNA, CDR3 protein. D genes are given only for firm matches. Not all rows give a size; the values are once, few, many and, for expanded clones, a class.

J: TRBJ2-6
V: TRBV7-9
D: -
size: few
DNA: TGTGCCAGCAGCCCCTTACTCTCTGGGGCCAACGTCCTGACTTTC
CDR3: CASSPLLSGANVLTF

J: TRBJ2-3
V: TRBV10-2
D: -
size: once
DNA: TGCGCCAGCAGTGTTTCTAGCACAGATACGCAGTATTTT
CDR3: CASSVSSTDTQYF

J: TRBJ2-7
V: TRBV7-2
D: TRBD2
size: once
DNA: TGTGCCAGCAGCTTATCAGCTAGCGGGAGGGCCTACGAGCAGTACTTC
CDR3: CASSLSASGRAYEQYF

J: TRBJ2-1
V: TRBV6-2/TRBV6-3
D: -
size: -
DNA: TGTGCCAGCAGTTATCTAGAGTACAATGAGCAGTTCTTC
CDR3: CASSYLEYNEQFF

J: TRBJ2-7
V: TRBV12-3/TRBV12-4
D: TRBD2
size: -
DNA: TGTGCCAGCAGTATCGGGAGGTTGGGCGAGCAGTACTTC
CDR3: CASSIGRLGEQYF

J: TRBJ2-1
V: TRBV28
D: TRBD2
size: -
DNA: TGTGCCAGCAGTTCCCCGGGACTAGCGGGTGGGAATGAGCAGTTCTTC
CDR3: CASSSPGLAGGNEQFF

J: TRBJ1-5
V: TRBV19
D: TRBD1
size: -
DNA: TGTGCCAGTAGCGGTCAGGACAGGGGGCATCAGCCCCAGCATTTT
CDR3: CASSGQDRGHQPQHF

J: TRBJ2-7
V: TRBV27
D: -
size: -
DNA: TGTGCCAGCAGTTTCCCGGGACACCAAGCATACGAGCAGTACTTC
CDR3: CASSFPGHQAYEQYF

J: TRBJ2-3
V: TRBV5-1
D: TRBD2
size: -
DNA: TGCGCCAGCAGCAAAGCGGGAGGGACCACAGATACGCAGTATTTT
CDR3: CASSKAGGTTDTQYF

J: TRBJ1-5
V: TRBV30
D: -
size: -
DNA: TGTGCCTGGAGTTCGGTAAGGGGTGGGCAGCCCCAGCATTTT
CDR3: CAWSSVRGGQPQHF

J: TRBJ2-1
V: TRBV11-1
D: -
size: -
DNA: TGTGCCAGCAGCTTGGACTACAACTACAATGAGCAGTTCTTC
CDR3: CASSLDYNYNEQFF

J: TRBJ1-4
V: TRBV7-9
D: -
size: -
DNA: TGTGCCACTCCCCTAGCCGGGGGTACTAATGAAAAACTGTTTTTT
CDR3: CATPLAGGTNEKLFF

J: TRBJ2-2
V: TRBV14
D: TRBD2
size: -
DNA: TGTGCCAGCAGTCCCCGCGGAGCGGGAGTAGCCGGGGAGCTGTTTTTT
CDR3: CASSPRGAGVAGELFF

J: TRBJ2-7
V: TRBV7-9
D: -
size: few
DNA: TGTGCCAGCAGCTTACGGGGCTACGAGCAGTACTTC
CDR3: CASSLRGYEQYF

J: TRBJ1-5
V: TRBV18
D: -
size: -
DNA: TGTGCCAGCTCGGGGAATATAGGGGATCAGCCCCAGCATTTT
CDR3: CASSGNIGDQPQHF

J: TRBJ1-2
V: TRBV6-5
D: -
size: few
DNA: TGTGCCAGCAGCCTCGGGGGGAACTATGGCTACACCTTC
CDR3: CASSLGGNYGYTF

J: TRBJ2-3
V: TRBV5-1
D: TRBD1
size: -
DNA: TGCGCCAGCAGCTTAGGGGACAGGGACACAGATACGCAGTATTTT
CDR3: CASSLGDRDTDTQYF

J: TRBJ2-3
V: TRBV7-8
D: -
size: -
DNA: TGTGCCAGCAGCCTCCGAAGGGGTACAGATACGCAGTATTTT
CDR3: CASSLRRGTDTQYF

J: TRBJ2-3
V: TRBV5-4
D: -
size: -
DNA: TGTGCCAGCAGCTTGATTATGTCGAGAGATACGCAGTATTTT
CDR3: CASSLIMSRDTQYF

J: TRBJ2-3
V: TRBV2
D: TRBD1
size: -
DNA: TGTGCCAGCATCAGAGACAGGGGTGGTAGCACAGATACGCAGTATTTT
CDR3: CASIRDRGGSTDTQYF

J: TRBJ1-2
V: TRBV28
D: -
size: -
DNA: TGTGCCTCGGGAGGGGCGGCCGGCTACACCTTC
CDR3: CASGGAAGYTF

J: TRBJ2-7
V: TRBV5-1
D: -
size: -
DNA: TGCGCCAGCAGCCCCTTGGGGCCCTACGAGCAGTACTTC
CDR3: CASSPLGPYEQYF